The sequence of this TCR beta chain was determined in a study of T cells after yellow fever vaccination. In its sample, this clonotype was seen many times. The CDR3 runs to 14 residues. The V end was cut by 5 bases, the J end by 2 bases, with 12 bases between. Germline CDR1 is SGHAT and CDR2 is FQNNGV. In making TCR cDNA, 5'RACE template switching added a universal primer site and UMIs to it. TCRdb reprocessed the 5' RACE reads via MiXCR and lists one record per CDR3 protein. There are some 110,000 distinct CDR3 sequences in the sample; about 6.8% occur only once, and 2.7% lies in the top ten. The receptor was derived from a young man who received the YFV17D yellow fever vaccine. The sample consisted of CD4+ T cells sorted from PBMCs, taken about 49 days after the first yellow fever vaccination. The chain employs TRBV11-2 and TRBJ1-1, with D uncertain. As DNA, the CDR3 is TGTGCCAGCAGCCTTGGCTTTAGCAACACTGAAGCTTTCTTT. This encodes CASSLGFSNTEAFF. The full variable domain, rest sourced from reference TRBV11-2 and TRBJ1-1, is EAGVAQSPRYKIIEKRQSVAFWCNPISGHATLYWYQQILGQGPKLLIQFQNNGVVDDSQLPKDRFSAERLKGVDSTLKIQPAKLEDSAVYLCASSLGFSNTEAFFGQGTRLTVV.